A selection of T cell receptor beta chains follows, all from one sample in a study of blood T cell repertoires in COVID-19. Produced via immunoSEQ multiplex PCR; TCRdb's table is partial and in-frame only. The sample shows 130,000 to 150,000 clones, under 90% of them seen only once. The sequenced sample consisted of peripheral blood. The source is a man aged 65 to 85 who had recovered from COVID-19. CDR3s include the opening cysteine and the closing phenylalanine or tryptophan. D genes are given only for firm matches. A clone size is listed for some rows: how often the clone was seen (once, few, many), or a class if it is expanded.

CDR3 protein: CASSDQVRGRTVNYGYTF
CDR3 DNA: TGCGCCAGCAGTGATCAGGTAAGAGGTCGGACAGTAAACTATGGCTACACCTTC
CDR3 length: 18
V gene: TRBV10-1
J gene: TRBJ1-2
clone size: .
D gene: .

CDR3 protein: CASSLLGQEKETQYF
CDR3 DNA: TGTGCCAGCAGTCTCCTCGGACAGGAAAAAGAGACCCAGTACTTC
CDR3 length: 15
V gene: TRBV27
J gene: TRBJ2-5
clone size: .
D gene: TRBD1

CDR3 protein: CASSYVLAGGREQYF
CDR3 DNA: TGTGCCAGCAGTTATGTACTAGCGGGAGGGCGGGAGCAGTACTTC
CDR3 length: 15
V gene: TRBV6-5
J gene: TRBJ2-7
clone size: few
D gene: TRBD2

CDR3 protein: CASSESQGGQPQHF
CDR3 DNA: TGTGCCAGCAGTGAAAGCCAGGGTGGGCAGCCCCAGCATTTT
CDR3 length: 14
V gene: TRBV6-1
J gene: TRBJ1-5
clone size: .
D gene: .

CDR3 protein: CASSWGQGSEAFF
CDR3 DNA: TGTGCCAGCAGCTGGGGACAGGGGAGTGAAGCTTTCTTT
CDR3 length: 13
V gene: TRBV6-5
J gene: TRBJ1-1
clone size: .
D gene: TRBD1

CDR3 protein: CASSVATNTEAFF
CDR3 DNA: TGTGCCAGCAGCGTAGCTACGAACACTGAAGCTTTCTTT
CDR3 length: 13
V gene: TRBV9
J gene: TRBJ1-1
clone size: .
D gene: .

CDR3 protein: CASTLPSSVGNQPQHF
CDR3 DNA: TGTGCCAGCACCCTCCCGTCTTCGGTTGGCAATCAGCCCCAGCATTTT
CDR3 length: 16
V gene: TRBV28
J gene: TRBJ1-5
clone size: .
D gene: .

CDR3 protein: CATTPNYTGELFF
CDR3 DNA: TGTGCCACCACCCCCAACTACACCGGGGAGCTGTTTTTT
CDR3 length: 13
V gene: TRBV24-1
J gene: TRBJ2-2
clone size: .
D gene: .

CDR3 protein: CASSGEGGLSDTQYF
CDR3 DNA: TGTGCCAGCAGCGGGGAGGGGGGGTTATCAGATACGCAGTATTTT
CDR3 length: 15
V gene: TRBV7-6
J gene: TRBJ2-3
clone size: .
D gene: .

CDR3 protein: CASSSGLAGRSYEQYF
CDR3 DNA: TGTGCCAGCAGCTCCGGACTAGCGGGCAGATCCTACGAGCAGTACTTC
CDR3 length: 16
V gene: TRBV7-2
J gene: TRBJ2-7
clone size: .
D gene: TRBD2

CDR3 protein: CASSHPSDTNTGELFF
CDR3 DNA: TGTGCCAGCAGCCACCCTAGCGATACGAACACCGGGGAGCTGTTTTTT
CDR3 length: 16
V gene: TRBV5-4
J gene: TRBJ2-2
clone size: .
D gene: .

CDR3 protein: CASSYSWTPGNTIYF
CDR3 DNA: TGTGCCAGCAGTTACTCCTGGACACCTGGAAACACCATATATTTT
CDR3 length: 15
V gene: TRBV6-5
J gene: TRBJ1-3
clone size: .
D gene: .

CDR3 protein: CASSLDLAGATGELFF
CDR3 DNA: TGCGCCAGCAGCTTGGATCTAGCGGGGGCCACCGGGGAGCTGTTTTTT
CDR3 length: 16
V gene: TRBV5-1
J gene: TRBJ2-2
clone size: .
D gene: TRBD2

CDR3 protein: CASSLLGRSRGEPQHF
CDR3 DNA: TGTGCCAGCAGTTTACTCGGACGGTCCCGGGGGGAGCCCCAGCATTTT
CDR3 length: 16
V gene: TRBV6-6
J gene: TRBJ1-5
clone size: .
D gene: .

CDR3 protein: CASSSLLDRRALGRQYF
CDR3 DNA: TGTGCCAGCAGCTCACTCTTGGACAGGCGGGCTTTAGGTCGGCAGTACTTC
CDR3 length: 17
V gene: TRBV11-2
J gene: TRBJ2-7
clone size: .
D gene: TRBD1

CDR3 protein: CATSRDGTSGNHEQFF
CDR3 DNA: TGTGCCACCAGCAGAGATGGGACTAGCGGTAATCATGAGCAGTTCTTC
CDR3 length: 16
V gene: TRBV15
J gene: TRBJ2-1
clone size: .
D gene: TRBD2

CDR3 protein: CASSSTGGGNEQFF
CDR3 DNA: TGTGCCAGCAGCTCGACAGGGGGAGGTAATGAGCAGTTCTTC
CDR3 length: 14
V gene: TRBV7-9
J gene: TRBJ2-1
clone size: .
D gene: TRBD1

CDR3 protein: CASSLDRGGNQPQHF
CDR3 DNA: TGTGCCAGCAGCTTGGACAGGGGTGGCAATCAGCCCCAGCATTTT
CDR3 length: 15
V gene: TRBV11-2
J gene: TRBJ1-5
clone size: .
D gene: TRBD1

CDR3 protein: CASRWGRGPDTQYF
CDR3 DNA: TGTGCCAGCAGGTGGGGTAGGGGCCCCGATACGCAGTATTTT
CDR3 length: 14
V gene: TRBV28
J gene: TRBJ2-3
clone size: .
D gene: .

CDR3 protein: CASSEARTGGTHEQFF
CDR3 DNA: TGTGCCAGCAGTGAAGCGAGGACAGGGGGCACACATGAGCAGTTCTTC
CDR3 length: 16
V gene: TRBV6-1
J gene: TRBJ2-1
clone size: once
D gene: TRBD1

CDR3 protein: CATSESPGTGIGELFF
CDR3 DNA: TGTGCCACCAGTGAGAGTCCCGGGACAGGGATAGGGGAGCTGTTTTTT
CDR3 length: 16
V gene: TRBV24-1
J gene: TRBJ2-2
clone size: .
D gene: TRBD1

CDR3 protein: CASSLFSGRASYNEQFF
CDR3 DNA: TGTGCCAGCAGTTTATTTAGCGGGAGGGCCTCCTACAATGAGCAGTTCTTC
CDR3 length: 17
V gene: TRBV27
J gene: TRBJ2-1
clone size: few
D gene: TRBD2

CDR3 protein: CASSVRDSSYEQYF
CDR3 DNA: TGTGCCAGCAGTGTCCGGGACAGCTCCTACGAGCAGTACTTC
CDR3 length: 14
V gene: TRBV28
J gene: TRBJ2-7
clone size: .
D gene: TRBD1

CDR3 protein: CASSSTGVSDYEKLFF
CDR3 DNA: TGTGCCAGCAGCTCGACAGGGGTATCGGATTATGAAAAACTGTTTTTT
CDR3 length: 16
V gene: TRBV5-8
J gene: TRBJ1-4
clone size: .
D gene: TRBD1

CDR3 protein: CSVEDRTSSYEQYF
CDR3 DNA: TGCAGCGTTGAGGACAGAACTAGCTCCTACGAGCAGTACTTC
CDR3 length: 14
V gene: TRBV29-1
J gene: TRBJ2-7
clone size: .
D gene: .

CDR3 protein: CASGSRDTDYEQYF
CDR3 DNA: TGCGCCAGCGGGTCTCGGGACACCGACTACGAGCAGTACTTC
CDR3 length: 14
V gene: TRBV5-1
J gene: TRBJ2-7
clone size: .
D gene: .

CDR3 protein: CASSLELDEQYF
CDR3 DNA: TGTGCCAGCAGCTTGGAGCTGGACGAGCAGTACTTC
CDR3 length: 12
V gene: TRBV5-6
J gene: TRBJ2-7
clone size: once
D gene: .

CDR3 protein: CASSLLTGGTEAFF
CDR3 DNA: TGTGCCAGCAGCTTACTGACAGGGGGCACTGAAGCTTTCTTT
CDR3 length: 14
V gene: TRBV11-3
J gene: TRBJ1-1
clone size: .
D gene: TRBD1

CDR3 protein: CASSSAPGTQKNIQYF
CDR3 DNA: TGCGCCAGCAGCTCGGCCCCCGGGACACAGAAAAACATTCAGTACTTC
CDR3 length: 16
V gene: TRBV5-1
J gene: TRBJ2-4
clone size: .
D gene: .

CDR3 protein: CAISPGTSVSYEQYF
CDR3 DNA: TGTGCCATTAGCCCCGGGACTAGCGTATCCTACGAGCAGTACTTC
CDR3 length: 15
V gene: TRBV10-3
J gene: TRBJ2-7
clone size: .
D gene: TRBD2

CDR3 protein: CSGAGTGDTQYF
CDR3 DNA: TGCAGCGGAGCCGGGACAGGGGATACGCAGTATTTT
CDR3 length: 12
V gene: TRBV29-1
J gene: TRBJ2-3
clone size: .
D gene: TRBD1

CDR3 protein: CATGLAGDTQYF
CDR3 DNA: TGTGCCACCGGACTAGCGGGAGATACGCAGTATTTT
CDR3 length: 12
V gene: TRBV3-1/TRBV3-2
J gene: TRBJ2-3
clone size: .
D gene: TRBD2

CDR3 protein: CASSGGLAGGPWSFNEQFF
CDR3 DNA: TGTGCCAGCAGTGGGGGACTAGCGGGAGGGCCCTGGAGTTTCAATGAGCAGTTCTTC
CDR3 length: 19
V gene: TRBV2
J gene: TRBJ2-1
clone size: .
D gene: TRBD2

CDR3 protein: CSAKSVTEAFF
CDR3 DNA: TGCAGTGCGAAGTCGGTCACTGAAGCTTTCTTT
CDR3 length: 11
V gene: TRBV20-1
J gene: TRBJ1-1
clone size: .
D gene: .

CDR3 protein: CASSLVQGASYEQYF
CDR3 DNA: TGTGCCAGCAGCTTGGTCCAGGGGGCGTCATACGAGCAGTACTTC
CDR3 length: 15
V gene: TRBV7-2
J gene: TRBJ2-7
clone size: .
D gene: TRBD1

CDR3 protein: CASSYGTGTRGYEQYF
CDR3 DNA: TGTGCCAGCAGTTATGGTACCGGGACTAGGGGATACGAGCAGTACTTC
CDR3 length: 16
V gene: TRBV6-5
J gene: TRBJ2-7
clone size: .
D gene: TRBD2

CDR3 protein: CASSQLPKTSRQTDTQYF
CDR3 DNA: TGTGCCAGCAGCCAACTACCTAAGACTAGCAGGCAAACAGATACGCAGTATTTT
CDR3 length: 18
V gene: TRBV7-9
J gene: TRBJ2-3
clone size: .
D gene: TRBD2

CDR3 protein: CASSLFGLAGDTDTQYF
CDR3 DNA: TGTGCCAGCAGTTTATTCGGACTAGCGGGAGACACAGATACGCAGTATTTT
CDR3 length: 17
V gene: TRBV28
J gene: TRBJ2-3
clone size: .
D gene: TRBD2

CDR3 protein: CASSDSAGGPGELFF
CDR3 DNA: TGTGCCAGCAGTGACTCAGCGGGAGGGCCGGGGGAGCTGTTTTTT
CDR3 length: 15
V gene: TRBV6-4
J gene: TRBJ2-2
clone size: .
D gene: TRBD2

CDR3 protein: CASSYPGGYGYTF
CDR3 DNA: TGTGCCAGCAGCTACCCGGGAGGCTATGGCTACACCTTC
CDR3 length: 13
V gene: TRBV7-3
J gene: TRBJ1-2
clone size: .
D gene: .

CDR3 protein: CASLGGSGTEAFF
CDR3 DNA: TGTGCCTCCCTGGGGGGTAGCGGCACTGAAGCTTTCTTT
CDR3 length: 13
V gene: TRBV30
J gene: TRBJ1-1
clone size: .
D gene: .

CDR3 protein: CASSEGIAVRSYNEQFF
CDR3 DNA: TGTGCCAGCAGTGAAGGGATTGCGGTTAGGTCCTACAATGAGCAGTTCTTC
CDR3 length: 17
V gene: TRBV2
J gene: TRBJ2-1
clone size: .
D gene: .

CDR3 protein: CASSLQGSYNEQFF
CDR3 DNA: TGTGCCAGCAGTTTACAGGGATCCTACAATGAGCAGTTCTTC
CDR3 length: 14
V gene: TRBV27
J gene: TRBJ2-1
clone size: .
D gene: .

CDR3 protein: CASSSSEGIGTEAFF
CDR3 DNA: TGCGCCAGCAGCTCCTCGGAGGGCATCGGCACTGAAGCTTTCTTT
CDR3 length: 15
V gene: TRBV5-1
J gene: TRBJ1-1
clone size: few
D gene: .

CDR3 protein: CASSRTGLNQPQHF
CDR3 DNA: TGTGCCAGCAGTCGGACAGGGCTCAATCAGCCCCAGCATTTT
CDR3 length: 14
V gene: TRBV27
J gene: TRBJ1-5
clone size: few
D gene: TRBD1